The rows below give T cell receptor beta chains drawn from one sample of a study of blood T cell repertoires in COVID-19. Using immunoSEQ multiplex PCR, the repertoire was profiled, and TCRdb retains in-frame clones only, with some absent. The table records over 130,000 clones, 60% to 80% of them present only once. The material sequenced was peripheral blood. The receptor source for this set is a woman in her forties or fifties with active or convalescent COVID-19. CDR3s include the opening cysteine and the closing phenylalanine or tryptophan. D genes are given only for firm matches. Where a row states a size, it is once, few, many or the class of an expanded clone; other rows omit it.

TGTGCCAGCAGCCCTGTCCCTCAGGGCAATGAGCAGTTCTTC	CASSPVPQGNEQFF	TRBV7-2	TRBJ2-1	-	-
TGTGCCAGCAACCCCCAGGGGTTCGGTAATCAGCCCCAGCATTTT	CASNPQGFGNQPQHF	TRBV6-5	TRBJ1-5	few	-
TGTGCCACCAGCAGACATACAGGGGGCGATGGCTACACCTTC	CATSRHTGGDGYTF	TRBV15	TRBJ1-2	-	TRBD1
TGCAGCGTTCGGACTAGCGGGAGCACAGATACGCAGTATTTT	CSVRTSGSTDTQYF	TRBV29-1	TRBJ2-3	-	TRBD2
TGTGCCAGCAGCCCCGGCCAGGGTCGGGGCTACACCTTC	CASSPGQGRGYTF	TRBV6-2/TRBV6-3	TRBJ1-2	-	-
TGTGCCAGCAGCCCAGACCGAGGGAATCAGCCCCAGCATTTT	CASSPDRGNQPQHF	TRBV7-9	TRBJ1-5	-	-
TGTGCCAGTAGTATTGGGCAGGCCGCTCACACCATATATTTT	CASSIGQAAHTIYF	TRBV19	TRBJ1-3	-	-
TGTGCCAGCAGCTTACGGGCAGGGCCGGAGACCCAGTACTTC	CASSLRAGPETQYF	TRBV7-2	TRBJ2-5	-	-
TGTGCCACCCTGCGGGACTCCGACAATGAGCAGTTCTTC	CATLRDSDNEQFF	TRBV6-1	TRBJ2-1	-	-
TGCGCCAGCAGCTTGAATTACAGCGTCAGACTAGCGGGAGTTAATGAGCAGTTCTTC	CASSLNYSVRLAGVNEQFF	TRBV5-1	TRBJ2-1	-	TRBD2
TGCGCCAGCAGCCGCGCCACCCTAGCGGCAGATACGCAGTATTTT	CASSRATLAADTQYF	TRBV4-3	TRBJ2-3	-	TRBD2
TGTGCCAGCTCACCACCTAAAGGGACTAGCGGGGAAGATACGCAGTATTTT	CASSPPKGTSGEDTQYF	TRBV18	TRBJ2-3	-	TRBD2
TGTGCCAGCAGTGAAACGGCCCCACAGGGGGTGAGAGGTGGCTACACCTTC	CASSETAPQGVRGGYTF	TRBV2	TRBJ1-2	-	TRBD1
TGTGCCAGCAGCCCCAGTGGGGCTAGCGGGAGTTGGGAGCAGTACTTC	CASSPSGASGSWEQYF	TRBV11-2	TRBJ2-7	-	TRBD2
TGTGCCTGGAGTGTACGGTTGGGAGACAGGGGGGACTACAATGAGCAGTTCTTC	CAWSVRLGDRGDYNEQFF	TRBV30	TRBJ2-1	-	TRBD1
TGTGCCAGTGGAGGAGGAGCGGGGGGGGATACGCAGTATTTT	CASGGGAGGDTQYF	TRBV19	TRBJ2-3	-	TRBD2
TGTGCCTGGATAACCCGGGACAGGGTACATTACACTGAAGCTTTCTTT	CAWITRDRVHYTEAFF	TRBV30	TRBJ1-1	-	TRBD1
TGTGCCAGCAGCCATGGGACTAGCCTACCCCCAGATACGCAGTATTTT	CASSHGTSLPPDTQYF	TRBV13	TRBJ2-3	-	TRBD2
TGTGCCAGCAGCTTGGGGCGGCAGGGCGATGAGCAGTTCTTC	CASSLGRQGDEQFF	TRBV7-9	TRBJ2-1	-	-
TGCAGCGTCGGCTCTTACAGGGGCGGGGAGCAGTACTTC	CSVGSYRGGEQYF	TRBV29-1	TRBJ2-7	once	TRBD1
TGTGCCAGCAGCACGGGACAGTGGCAGCCCCAGCATTTT	CASSTGQWQPQHF	TRBV7-9	TRBJ1-5	-	TRBD1
TGTGCCAGTAGTCCGGATGGGGGGAAAGGGAACACTGAAGCTTTCTTT	CASSPDGGKGNTEAFF	TRBV19	TRBJ1-1	-	-
TGTGCCAGCTCCCGCCGGACAGGGGAGGATGAAAAACTGTTTTTT	CASSRRTGEDEKLFF	TRBV18	TRBJ1-4	-	TRBD1
TGCGCCAGCAGCTTGGAGGGCAGGGCCGCCGGCAATGAGCAGTTCTTC	CASSLEGRAAGNEQFF	TRBV5-1	TRBJ2-1	few	-
TGTGCCAGCAGCTCCCAGGCCAACGTCCTGACTTTC	CASSSQANVLTF	TRBV7-2	TRBJ2-6	-	-
TGTGCCAGTAGTCCGGGACAGGGGGCTTTTCAGCCCCAGCATTTT	CASSPGQGAFQPQHF	TRBV19	TRBJ1-5	-	TRBD1
TGTGCCAGCAGCTTAGGGGACAGGGCAGAGTACGAGCAGTACTTC	CASSLGDRAEYEQYF	TRBV11-2	TRBJ2-7	-	TRBD1
TGTGCCAGCTCACCAGGAGCAGGGCCTAGCTATGGCTACACCTTC	CASSPGAGPSYGYTF	TRBV18	TRBJ1-2	few	-
TGTGCCAGCAGCAAAGGGGAAGGGATGAACACTGAAGCTTTCTTT	CASSKGEGMNTEAFF	TRBV7-6	TRBJ1-1	-	-
TGTGCCAGTAGTCAAAACAAGTTTGAAGCTTTCTTT	CASSQNKFEAFF	TRBV19	TRBJ1-1	-	-
TGTGCCAGCCGGACTAGCGGGAGAGATACGCAGTATTTT	CASRTSGRDTQYF	TRBV2	TRBJ2-3	-	TRBD2
TGTGCCTGGAGCGCTCTTTTGGGGAGCTCCTACGAGCAGTACTTC	CAWSALLGSSYEQYF	TRBV30	TRBJ2-7	-	-
TGTGCCTGGAGTCGGCTAGCGGGAGCCTACGAGCAGTACTTC	CAWSRLAGAYEQYF	TRBV30	TRBJ2-7	-	TRBD2
TGCGCCAGCAGCTTGATCCCTAGCGGGGGGGCAGATACGCAGTATTTT	CASSLIPSGGADTQYF	TRBV5-1	TRBJ2-3	-	TRBD2
TGTGCCAGCAGTTACATCTCCGGGACAGCCCTCTATGGCTACACCTTC	CASSYISGTALYGYTF	TRBV6-2/TRBV6-3	TRBJ1-2	many	TRBD1
TGTGCCAGCTCACCGGGGAGGAGAGGGTCCGGGAGTCGGAGTACTGAAGCTTTCTTT	CASSPGRRGSGSRSTEAFF	TRBV18	TRBJ1-1	few	-
TGCGCCAGCAGCCAGACAGGGGGCCTCACAGATACGCAGTATTTT	CASSQTGGLTDTQYF	TRBV5-1	TRBJ2-3	-	TRBD1
TGTGCCAGCAGTTTGGGAGGGGACCTTGAAGCTTTCTTT	CASSLGGDLEAFF	TRBV28	TRBJ1-1	-	-
TGTGCCACCTTCTCTGCCGGGACAGGGGGTGAGTTAGATTCACCCCTCCACTTT	CATFSAGTGGELDSPLHF	TRBV28	TRBJ1-6	-	TRBD1
TGTGCCAGCAGTTTCGCAACTAATGAAAAACTGTTTTTT	CASSFATNEKLFF	TRBV6-2/TRBV6-3	TRBJ1-4	-	-
TGTGCCAGCAGCTTAACTCCCCGGGGTTCGCCCCAGCATTTT	CASSLTPRGSPQHF	TRBV7-9	TRBJ1-5	-	-
TGTGCCAGTAGAGGACATTTGAGCTCCTACAATGAGCAGTTCTTC	CASRGHLSSYNEQFF	TRBV19	TRBJ2-1	-	-
TGTGCCAGCAGCAAACCAGCTGTTAGCGGGAGGGGGGCCAAAAACATTCAGTACTTC	CASSKPAVSGRGAKNIQYF	TRBV21-1	TRBJ2-4	-	-
TGTGCCAGCAGCTCCCTTAGGAACACTGAAGCTTTCTTT	CASSSLRNTEAFF	TRBV11-2	TRBJ1-1	-	-
TGTGCCAGCAGCTTAGACGGCGGGAGCTACAATGAGCAGTTCTTC	CASSLDGGSYNEQFF	TRBV11-2	TRBJ2-1	-	TRBD2